Presented here are 13 T cell receptor beta chains from one specimen sequenced in a study of T-cell reconstitution after alpha-beta-depleted transplantation in children. Unique molecular identifiers were incorporated during preparation of the TCRbeta library. MiXCR, applied by TCRdb to the PCR reads, yields one record per CDR3 protein. The table records approximately 980,000 distinct CDR3 sequences, roughly 31% of them present only once. Sequences were derived from PBMCs, mostly from graft donor cells, sampled 360 days after TCRalphabeta/CD19-depleted stem cell transplant. All receptors come from a boy less than two years old who had a stem cell transplant for SCID, so the T cells may come from the graft donor.

This clonotype was counted only a few times. The rearrangement links TRBV4-1 to TRBJ1-5, with 10 bases matching TRBD1. CDR1 is MGHRA, CDR2 YSYEKL, per germline. V dropped 8 bases and J dropped 6; count of bases not matched to a gene: 1. The CDR3 contains 12 residues. The CDR3 nucleotides are TGCGCCAGCGGGACAGGGGTTCAGCCCCAGCATTTT. Amino acids: CASGTGVQPQHF.

The rearrangement uses TRBV7-8 and TRBJ2-1; D gene unclear. Trimming took off 5 bases at V and 14 bases at J, with 16 bases between the two ends. Per germline, CDR1 SGHVS and CDR2 FQNEAQ. This CDR3 region has 12 residues. The CDR3 is CASSRPGSGKFF. In nucleotides, the CDR3 is TGTGCCAGCAGCCGGCCCGGTAGTGGAAAGTTCTTC.

The rearrangement links TRBV12-3 or TRBV12-4 to TRBJ2-7; D remains unclear. This CDR3 is built from 13 residues. The V and J ends lost 7 bases and 5 bases respectively, with 15 bases between them. CDR3 region: CASTSSGPDEQYF. The CDR3 DNA sequence: TGTGCCAGCACCTCGAGTGGACCCGACGAGCAGTACTTC.

This chain connects TRBV12-3 or TRBV12-4 to TRBJ1-1; no clear D gene. The CDR3 is made up of 17 amino acids. V was clipped by 2 bases and J by 1 base, with 17 bases between them. The CDR3 DNA reads as TGTGCCAGCAGTTTAATGCTAACGTCGGGTGGGAACACTGAAGCTTTCTTT. This encodes CASSLMLTSGGNTEAFF.

V gene TRBV7-9 combines with J gene TRBJ1-1, with D perhaps TRBD1 (5 bases). The V and J ends lost 5 bases and 4 bases respectively, with 20 bases between them. Germline V gene data show CDR1 as SEHNR and CDR2 as FQNEAQ (reference sequence). This CDR3 spans 16 amino acids. The CDR3 here is CASSPPAGGGTTEAFF. For the CDR3, the DNA is TGTGCCAGCAGCCCCCCGGCCGGGGGTGGGACCACTGAAGCTTTCTTT.

This clonotype was seen a handful of times. The gene calls are TRBV6-5 and TRBJ2-3, with D possibly matching TRBD2 (5 bases). The CDR3 sequence is 12 residues long. V was trimmed by 5 bases and J by 7 bases, leaving 10 bases between them. Germline V gives CDR1 MNHEY, CDR2 SVGAGI. The CDR3: CASSPSGNTQYF. CDR3 sequence (DNA): TGTGCCAGCAGTCCGTCGGGAAATACGCAGTATTTT.

The gene calls are TRBV11-1 and TRBJ2-1; 9 nucleotides line up with TRBD2. The CDR3 extends over 18 amino acids. CDR1 is SGHAT and CDR2 is FQDESV in the germline V gene (reference sequence). Germline trimming cut 3 bases from V and 0 bases from J; bases unmatched to any gene: 9. CDR3 in DNA: TGTGCCAGCAGCTTTAGGAGCGGGGGGTTCCACTCCTACAATGAGCAGTTCTTC. This translates into CASSFRSGGFHSYNEQFF.

The J gene is TRBJ2-1, the V gene TRBV12-3 or TRBV12-4; 12 nucleotides align to TRBD1. Trimming cost V 6 bases and J 8 bases; bases outside gene matches: 2. This CDR3 has 13 amino acids. This chain's CDR3 is CASRGQGADEQFF. The CDR3 region has the DNA TGTGCCAGCAGGGGACAGGGGGCCGATGAGCAGTTCTTC.

The rearrangement joins TRBV19 to TRBJ1-5; D is undetermined. The germline V and J ends were trimmed by 6 bases and 5 bases, with 8 bases remaining between them. The CDR3 length is 12 residues. Per the germline V gene, CDR1 is LNHDA and CDR2 is SQIVND (reference sequence). The CDR3 DNA reads as TGTGCCAGTAGGCGGTATGATCAGCCCCAGCATTTT. This codes for CASRRYDQPQHF. The entire variable domain, with the rest obtained from reference TRBV19 and TRBJ1-5, is as follows: DGGITQSPKYLFRKEGQNVTLSCEQNLNHDAMYWYRQDPGQGLRLIYYSQIVNDFQKGDIAEGYSVSREKKESFPLTVTSAQKNPTAFYLCASRRYDQPQHFGDGTRLSIL.

With respect to this clonotype: The conserved phenylalanine or tryptophan is not found at the CDR3 terminus, so this likely reflects a read error. The limits of the CDR3 on the DNA are not certain, so only TCRdb's listed CDR3 is given. The chain is built from TRBV5-6 and TRBJ1-2; the table's D call, TRBD1, was not checked against the DNA. Germline-derived CDR1 and CDR2 are SGHDT and YYEEEE. The CDR3 has 14 residues if both end residues are counted. CDR3 residues: CASSFGVSQGPTTL.

The V gene is TRBV15, the J gene TRBJ2-1; D is undetermined. V lost 7 bases and J 3 bases, leaving 22 bases between the germline ends. Germline V gene data show CDR1 as LNHNV and CDR2 as YYDKDF (reference sequence). The CDR3 sequence is 17 residues long. CDR3 nucleotides: TGTGCCACCACCGATCCGATTGGGGAAAGAAGCTACAATGAGCAGTTCTTC. It codes for CATTDPIGERSYNEQFF. The full variable domain, completed using reference TRBV15 and TRBJ2-1, is DAMVIQNPRYQVTQFGKPVTLSCSQTLNHNVMYWYQQKSSQAPKLLFHYYDKDFNNEADTPDNFQSRRPNTSFCFLDIRSPGLGDTAMYLCATTDPIGERSYNEQFFGPGTRLTVL.

This clonotype was counted between two and nine times. The V and J genes are TRBV29-1 and TRBJ2-5; D may be TRBD1 (6 bases). The CDR3 spans 13 residues. Trimming pared 7 bases from V and 4 bases from J, leaving 16 bases between. Germline CDR1 reads SQVTM; CDR2 reads ANQGSEA. CDR3 loop: CSADGQFGETQYF. CDR3 sequence (DNA): TGCAGCGCCGACGGACAGTTCGGAGAGACCCAGTACTTC.

This clonotype was observed a handful of times. Written as DNA, the CDR3 is TGTGCCAGCAGTGCAACCGGACAGGGTCAATACTTCTTCACAGATACGCAGTATTTT. This gives the protein CASSATGQGQYFFTDTQYF. The chain combines TRBV25-1 with TRBJ2-3; 8 bases align to TRBD1. With V trimmed by 4 bases and J by 2 bases, 17 bases remained unmatched. The CDR3 consists of 19 residues. Germline V gene lookup returns CDR1 MGHDK and CDR2 SYGVNS.